This TCR beta chain stems from a study of regulatory T cells in long-lasting Graves disease. Notes on the study in general: The persistent group shared 2,741 public clonotypes, more than the 966 shared by new patients.

Comment on this clonotype: The antigen is unknown.

Relying on iRepertoire HTBI primers and Arm-PCR of CDR3 regions, the team built TCR beta libraries. TCRdb re-called the multiplex PCR reads through MiXCR, storing one row per CDR3 protein. In the table there are roughly 560,000 distinct CDR3 sequences, more than 10% of which are singletons. The V gene's germline CDR1 is SGHVS and CDR2 FQNEAQ. V gave up 5 bases and J gave up 8 bases, with 21 bases separating them. The CDR3 consists of 15 residues. Time point indicated: newly diagnosed GD, antithyroid drugs for less than 3 months. RNA isolated from PBMCs was used to make the TCR library. Enrollment of patients was through an endocrinology department in Xi'an, China. This same sample was also part of a study on T cells in Graves' hyperthyroidism and ophthalmopathy.

The clonotype originates from a woman aged 25 to 45 with Graves disease. The source was peripheral blood mononuclear cells (PBMCs), collected at new diagnosis, from a patient treated with antithyroid drugs. This chain connects TRBV7-8 to TRBJ1-1, with D possibly being TRBD1 (6 bases). The CDR3 spells CASSLHGGLGLEAFF. The CDR3 coding sequence is TGTGCCAGCAGCCTACATGGGGGGCTTGGTTTGGAAGCTTTCTTT.